The 11 T cell receptor beta chains below were found in one sample sequenced in a study of identical twins. TCRdb used MiXCR to reprocess the 5' RACE reads, holding one entry per CDR3 protein. The sample contains fewer than 650,000 distinct CDR3 sequences, 7.5% to 10% of which appear only once. The same data also went into a second study, on yellow fever vaccine responses in identical twins.

Sample: PBMCs. The receptors shown here come from a woman under 30 in good health.

V gene TRBV4-1 combines with J gene TRBJ2-1; D may match TRBD1 or TRBD2 (5 bases each). CDR1 MGHRA and CDR2 YSYEKL come from the germline V gene. V was trimmed by 3 bases and J by 5 bases, leaving 17 bases between them. The CDR3 loop spans 16 amino acids. The CDR3 loop is CASSQGTVSFDNEQFF. CDR3 coding DNA: TGCGCCAGCAGCCAGGGGACGGTTTCTTTTGACAATGAGCAGTTCTTC.

J is TRBJ2-3 and V is TRBV29-1, with D maybe TRBD2 (6 bases). The CDR3 sequence is 12 residues long. The germline V gene encodes CDR1 SQVTM and CDR2 ANQGSEA. V gave up 4 bases and J gave up 5 bases, with 10 bases separating them. In nucleotides, the CDR3 is TGCAGCGTTGGTGCGGGACGAGATACGCAGTATTTT. Translating it yields CSVGAGRDTQYF.

This clonotype has just a few counts. The chain joins TRBV7-9 to TRBJ2-2, with unresolved D. CDR1 is SEHNR and CDR2 is FQNEAQ in the germline V gene (reference sequence). V was shortened by 5 bases and J by 5 bases, with 15 bases between the two germline ends. This CDR3 spans 15 amino acids. CDR3 sequence reads: CASSTDRTLTGELFF. As DNA, the CDR3 is TGTGCCAGCAGCACCGATCGGACGTTGACCGGGGAGCTGTTTTTT.

This clonotype was seen ten or more times. This rearrangement joins TRBV11-2 to TRBJ2-1; D ambiguous. The CDR3 is 14 residues long. Germline assignment: CDR1 SGHAT and CDR2 FQNNGV. Trimming removed 1 base at V and 3 bases at J, with 7 bases between. Here the CDR3 reads CASSLVADYNEQFF. The CDR3 nucleotides are TGTGCCAGCAGCTTAGTGGCAGACTACAATGAGCAGTTCTTC.

Many counts were recorded for this clonotype. This chain links TRBV28 with TRBJ2-1, with TRBD2 identical over 10 bases. The V gene end was trimmed by 8 bases and the J gene end by 8 bases; junction bases not matched to a gene: 12. The CDR3 runs to 15 residues. Germline V lookup: CDR1 MDHEN, CDR2 SYDVKM. CDR3 DNA: TGTGCCAGCGCGGAGCGGGAGGGTACTTTCGATGAGCAGTTCTTC. This gives the protein CASAEREGTFDEQFF.

This clonotype turned up a few times. The chain recombines TRBV20-1 with TRBJ2-7, with 9 bases that match TRBD2. The CDR3 loop spans 13 amino acids. The germline CDR1 and CDR2 sequences are DFQATT and SNEGSKA (reference sequence). Trimming removed 6 bases from V and 2 bases from J; junction bases left unmatched: 5. CDR3 in amino acids: CSAETSGTYEQYF. CDR3 sequence (DNA): TGCAGTGCGGAGACTAGCGGAACCTACGAGCAGTACTTC.

This rearrangement joins TRBV7-8 to TRBJ2-1; D is possibly TRBD2 (5 bases). Deletions cut 2 bases from V and 5 bases from J, with 19 bases between. In germline, CDR1 is SGHVS, CDR2 FQNEAQ. This CDR3 region has 17 residues. The chain's CDR3 is CASSLQDYPAINNEQFF. CDR3 DNA: TGTGCCAGCAGCTTACAAGACTACCCGGCAATCAACAATGAGCAGTTCTTC.

The V gene is TRBV5-1, the J gene TRBJ2-5, with TRBD1 as a possible D gene (6 bases). The V gene's germline CDR1 is SGHRS and CDR2 YFSETQ. Trimming stripped 4 bases from V and 2 bases from J, with 12 bases between. CDR3 length: 14 amino acids. For the CDR3, the DNA is TGCGCCAGCAGCATACAGGGACCTCAAGAGACCCAGTACTTC. It specifies CASSIQGPQETQYF.

This clonotype was recorded many times. The genes are TRBV12-3 or TRBV12-4 and TRBJ2-1; 8 bases agree with TRBD2. The trim removed 6 bases at V and 5 bases at J, leaving 15 bases unmatched. CDR3 size: 17 residues. The CDR3 loop is CASSREPLAGVHNEQFF. DNA for the CDR3: TGTGCCAGCAGCCGAGAACCCCTAGCGGGCGTCCACAATGAGCAGTTCTTC.

This clonotype was observed many times. This CDR3 reads CASRIKPGQDVYEQFF. In DNA, the CDR3 is TGTGCCAGCAGAATCAAGCCGGGACAGGATGTCTATGAGCAGTTCTTC. V and J are TRBV12-3 or TRBV12-4 and TRBJ2-1; 8 bases map to TRBD1. This CDR3 is 16 amino acids long. After removal of 6 bases from V and 8 bases from J, the junction contained 15 bases not matched to a gene.

This clonotype was recorded at least ten times. The rearrangement joins TRBV20-1 to TRBJ2-1; D unresolved. V lost 0 bases and J lost 2, with 11 bases in between. CDR1 DFQATT and CDR2 SNEGSKA come from the germline V gene (reference sequence). CDR3 length equals 15 residues. The CDR3 is CSARDRKLPYNEQFF. The CDR3 DNA is TGCAGTGCTAGAGATAGAAAACTCCCCTACAATGAGCAGTTCTTC.